A selection of T cell receptor beta chains follows, all from one sample in a study of T-cell reconstitution after alpha-beta-depleted transplantation in children. TCRdb re-derived calls from the PCR reads in MiXCR, one entry per CDR3 protein. This table has about 830,000 distinct CDR3 sequences, 15% to 20% appearing once. This material consisted of PBMCs, mostly from graft donor cells, taken 360 days after TCRalphabeta/CD19-depleted stem cell transplant. The source of these receptors is a male patient under 18 who had a stem cell transplant for acute lymphoblastic leukemia, so the T cells may come from the graft donor. Each CDR3 is given with its conserved first and last residue. D genes are given only for firm matches. Clone sizes are given selectively: once, few, many, or a class where the clone is expanded.

length	J	D	size	V	CDR3	DNA
13	TRBJ2-2	-	many	TRBV20-1	CSARGTNTGELFF	TGCAGTGCTCGAGGGACCAACACCGGGGAGCTGTTTTTT
15	TRBJ2-1	-	few	TRBV7-9	CASSLFSGTYNEQFF	TGTGCCAGCAGCTTATTTAGCGGAACCTACAATGAGCAGTTCTTC
14	TRBJ2-7	TRBD2	-	TRBV6-1	CAGGLGLAGDEQYF	TGTGCCGGAGGACTAGGGCTAGCGGGAGACGAGCAGTACTTC
18	TRBJ2-3	TRBD2	-	TRBV11-1	CASSTLPGTSGRQDTQYF	TGTGCCAGCAGCACTCTTCCAGGGACTAGCGGGAGGCAAGATACGCAGTATTTT
13	TRBJ2-1	-	-	TRBV29-1	CSVGRPPVWEQFF	TGCAGCGTTGGGCGCCCCCCAGTCTGGGAGCAGTTCTTC
15	TRBJ1-1	TRBD1	-	TRBV7-6	CASSFSGGVNTEAFF	TGTGCCAGCAGCTTCTCAGGGGGGGTGAACACTGAAGCTTTCTTT
13	TRBJ2-2	-	few	TRBV7-2	CASSTLGPGELFF	TGTGCCAGCAGCACATTGGGTCCCGGGGAGCTGTTTTTT
12	TRBJ2-7	-	few	TRBV5-1	CASSLSRREQYF	TGCGCCAGCAGCTTGTCTCGAAGAGAGCAGTACTTC
12	TRBJ2-7	-	-	TRBV29-1	CSVGDRLYEQYF	TGCAGCGTTGGAGACAGACTTTACGAGCAGTACTTC
15	TRBJ2-1	TRBD2	few	TRBV27	CASSWSSGRYNEQFF	TGTGCCAGCAGTTGGAGTAGCGGGAGATACAATGAGCAGTTCTTC
17	TRBJ2-7	-	-	TRBV20-1	CSARAPGRTLSSYEQYF	TGCAGTGCTAGAGCCCCAGGAAGGACACTGAGCTCCTACGAGCAGTACTTC
12	TRBJ2-3	-	many	TRBV5-6	CASSRSPDTQYF	TGTGCCAGCAGCCGGTCCCCAGATACGCAGTATTTT
13	TRBJ2-1	-	few	TRBV24-1	CATTSGLYNEQFF	TGTGCCACCACAAGCGGCCTCTACAATGAGCAGTTCTTC
12	TRBJ1-1	-	-	TRBV29-1	CSVEGGGTEAFF	TGCAGCGTTGAAGGGGGGGGAACTGAAGCTTTCTTT
14	TRBJ2-7	TRBD1	-	TRBV6-5	CASSYPGTAKAQYF	TGTGCCAGCAGTTACCCCGGGACAGCCAAGGCCCAGTACTTC
15	TRBJ2-5	TRBD2	-	TRBV20-1	CSAPSGTSAFETQYF	TGCAGTGCCCCTTCCGGGACTAGCGCCTTTGAGACCCAGTACTTC
13	TRBJ1-1	-	few	TRBV18	CASSPYGNTEAFF	TGTGCCAGCTCACCTTACGGTAACACTGAAGCTTTCTTT
13	TRBJ1-1	-	-	TRBV5-1	CAMVGLTGTEAFF	TGCGCCATGGTCGGCTTGACAGGCACTGAAGCTTTCTTT
15	TRBJ1-3	-	-	TRBV4-1	CASSQGQLSGNTIYF	TGCGCCAGCAGCCAAGGACAACTCTCTGGAAACACCATATATTTT
14	TRBJ2-1	TRBD1	-	TRBV10-2	CASSGQGPYNEQFF	TGCGCCAGCAGCGGACAGGGCCCCTACAATGAGCAGTTCTTC
17	TRBJ2-1	TRBD2	-	TRBV11-2	CASSPRRLAESYNEQFF	TGTGCCAGCAGCCCTCGACGACTAGCGGAATCCTACAATGAGCAGTTCTTC
17	TRBJ2-2	TRBD2	few	TRBV20-1	CSARDPGLASNTGELFF	TGCAGTGCTAGAGATCCTGGACTAGCGTCCAACACCGGGGAGCTGTTTTTT
17	TRBJ2-3	TRBD2	-	TRBV5-1	CASSLALASGSGDTQYF	TGCGCCAGCAGCTTGGCCCTGGCTAGCGGGAGTGGAGATACGCAGTATTTT
15	TRBJ2-1	TRBD2	-	TRBV20-1	CSALAGEISYNEQFF	TGCAGTGCTTTAGCGGGAGAAATCTCCTACAATGAGCAGTTCTTC
14	TRBJ2-7	-	few	TRBV4-1	CASRRQGSTYEQYF	TGCGCCAGCAGAAGGCAGGGGAGCACCTACGAGCAGTACTTC
14	TRBJ2-5	TRBD1	-	TRBV5-1	CASSFTGAQETQYF	TGCGCCAGCAGCTTTACAGGGGCGCAAGAGACCCAGTACTTC
15	TRBJ1-4	-	-	TRBV4-1	CASTPVGGLGEKLFF	TGCGCCAGCACACCCGTGGGAGGGTTAGGGGAAAAACTGTTTTTT
13	TRBJ2-7	TRBD2	-	TRBV29-1	CSVELAGPYEQYF	TGCAGCGTTGAACTAGCGGGACCCTACGAGCAGTACTTC
19	TRBJ2-7	TRBD2	few	TRBV29-1	CSVGPSPGTSGRSSYEQYF	TGCAGCGTTGGACCCTCCCCGGGGACTAGCGGGAGGTCGTCCTACGAGCAGTACTTC
15	TRBJ1-2	TRBD1	-	TRBV19	CASSHWDSPIYGYTF	TGTGCCAGTAGTCACTGGGACAGTCCGATCTATGGCTACACCTTC
15	TRBJ2-1	-	few	TRBV9	CASSVESFEISEQFF	TGTGCCAGCAGCGTAGAGAGCTTTGAGATAAGTGAGCAGTTCTTC
15	TRBJ2-7	TRBD2	few	TRBV12-3/TRBV12-4	CASSLRDYRTYEQYF	TGTGCCAGCAGTTTACGGGACTATCGAACCTACGAGCAGTACTTC